The 29 T cell receptor beta chains below come from one sample, sequenced in a study of long-term antiretroviral therapy in people with HIV (dated by TCRdb to between 2021 and 2024). The immunoSEQ hsTCRB v3.0 assay was used at survey level resolution to sequence the TRB variable region. TCRdb limited this immuneACCESS table to in-frame rearrangements with V and J called. A share of clones is missing; checked studies link under half to unresolved V genes, and the rest is unexplained. This sample has around 38,000 clones in its table, and about 95% of those were observed once. In total, the top ten clones hold under 2.5% of the sample. The source was unsorted PBMCs, collected just over 9 years after starting antiretroviral therapy. The receptor source for this set is a young man with HIV.

This sequence joins TRBV5-1 and TRBJ2-7; perhaps TRBD1 as D (6 bases). Trimming left V 4 bases short and J 5 bases short, with 22 bases between. Germline-derived CDR1 and CDR2 are SGHRS and YFSETQ. The CDR3 contains 16 residues. The CDR3 DNA reads as TGCGCCAGCAGCGGGGGCCCCGGGGTCGGGGCTCACGAGCAGTACTTC. Protein product: CASSGGPGVGAHEQYF.

This chain joins TRBV7-9 and TRBJ2-3, with D perhaps TRBD2 (5 bases). Germline V gives CDR1 SEHNR, CDR2 FQNEAQ (reference sequence). The V gene lost 0 bases and the J gene lost 4 bases, with 11 bases spanning the gap. The CDR3 is 15 residues long. The CDR3 loop is CASSLARASADTQYF. The CDR3, as DNA: TGTGCCAGCAGCTTAGCGAGGGCGTCTGCAGATACGCAGTATTTT.

V usage is TRBV18 and J usage is TRBJ2-3; D unclear. CDR3 size: 14 residues. V lost 3 bases to trimming and J lost 1 base, with 8 bases between them. Germline CDR1 reads KGHSH; CDR2 reads LQKENI. The DNA for the CDR3 is TGTGCCAGCTCACCCCCGGAAGGCACAGATACGCAGTATTTT. It yields the protein CASSPPEGTDTQYF.

This clone was seen only a few times. The CDR3 protein is CASSRQGTNTGELFF. The CDR3 bases are TGTGCCAGCAGCAGACAGGGAACGAACACCGGGGAGCTGTTTTTT. V usage is TRBV7-2 and J usage is TRBJ2-2, with 7 bases identical to TRBD1. The CDR3 extends over 15 amino acids. CDR1 is SGHTA, CDR2 FQGNSA, per germline. V trimming: 5 bases; J trimming: 0 bases; junction bases outside the gene matches: 3.

V is TRBV21-1 and J is TRBJ1-6. TRBV21-1 is recorded as a pseudogene. The CDR3 is 17 amino acids. This CDR3 is CASSNDPGVPLCSPLHF. CDR3 DNA sequence: TGTGCCAGCAGCAATGATCCGGGAGTGCCCCTTTGTTCACCCCTCCACTTT.

V usage is TRBV6-1 and J usage is TRBJ1-5; TRBD1 aligns across 10 bases. This CDR3 region has 14 residues. The V segment lost 10 bases and the J segment 5 bases; nucleotides outside the gene matches: 8. Germline CDR1 and CDR2: MNHNS and SASEGT. CDR3 protein: CATDRDRGHQPQHF. DNA for the CDR3: TGTGCCACCGACCGGGACAGGGGCCATCAGCCCCAGCATTTT.

The V and J genes are TRBV11-3 and TRBJ2-3, with D unclear. Germline V gene sequence: CDR1 SGHNT, CDR2 YENEEA. V dropped 5 bases and J dropped 4 bases, with 13 bases sitting between them. This CDR3 has 14 amino acids. The CDR3 sequence: CASSPPSAPDTQYF. The CDR3 nucleotides read TGTGCCAGCAGCCCGCCATCCGCACCAGATACGCAGTATTTT.

The chain joins TRBV5-1 to TRBJ2-1; the D is unclear. V was shortened by 0 bases and J by 5 bases, with 12 bases between the two germline ends. The CDR3 extends over 15 amino acids. Germline values: CDR1 SGHRS, CDR2 YFSETQ. CDR3 sequence: CASSLGGSGNNEQFF. Here the CDR3 DNA reads TGCGCCAGCAGCTTGGGGGGAAGTGGAAACAATGAGCAGTTCTTC.

Notes on this clone: Other DNA sequences from this sample encode an identical CDR3 as well. The J gene is TRBJ2-3, the V gene TRBV7-3; 7 bases agree with TRBD2. Trimming at V came to 0 bases and at J to 4 bases, leaving 4 bases not matched to a gene. The CDR3 loop spans 15 amino acids. Germline V gene sequence: CDR1 SGHTA, CDR2 FQGTGA. The CDR3 region is CASSLTPGGSDTQYF. The CDR3 nucleotides are TGTGCCAGCAGCTTAACGCCGGGGGGTTCAGATACGCAGTATTTT.

The gene calls are TRBV6-1 and TRBJ1-1; 7 bases match TRBD1. Germline CDR1 MNHNS, CDR2 SASEGT. The length of the CDR3 is 15 residues. Germline trimming cut 5 bases from V and 0 bases from J; bases unmatched to any gene: 6. The CDR3 spells CASSNRGSMNTEAFF. CDR3 DNA sequence: TGTGCCAGCAGTAACAGGGGATCTATGAACACTGAAGCTTTCTTT.

The V gene is TRBV6-1, the J gene TRBJ1-6; D call uncertain. The length of the CDR3 is 15 residues. V lost 2 bases, J lost 7 bases, and 12 bases lay in between. Germline-derived CDR1 and CDR2 are MNHNS and SASEGT. This CDR3 is CASSERARSNSPLHF. DNA of the CDR3: TGTGCCAGCAGTGAAAGGGCGAGGTCGAATTCACCCCTCCACTTT.

The chain couples TRBV29-1 to TRBJ1-1, with TRBD1 as a possible D gene (6 bases). CDR3 length equals 15 residues. Germline V lookup: CDR1 SQVTM, CDR2 ANQGSEA. Trimming stripped 5 bases from V and 4 bases from J, with 20 bases between. Here the CDR3 reads CSVTGGDTVTTEAFF. The CDR3 coding sequence is TGCAGCGTTACTGGGGGGGACACTGTAACCACTGAAGCTTTCTTT.

This chain uses TRBV2 with TRBJ2-7, with 8 positions matching TRBD1. This CDR3 is built from 13 residues. With V trimmed by 5 bases and J by 7 bases, 7 bases remained unmatched. Germline values: CDR1 SNHLY, CDR2 FYNNEI. The CDR3 region is CASSLQQGGEQYF. The CDR3 nucleotides read TGTGCCAGCAGTCTACAACAGGGGGGAGAGCAGTACTTC.

V is TRBV27 and J is TRBJ1-2, with 8 bases lining up with TRBD1. Trimming removed 6 bases from V and 2 bases from J; junction bases left unmatched: 8. The CDR3 runs to 15 residues. Germline assignment: CDR1 MNHEY and CDR2 SMNVEV (reference sequence). CDR3 region: CASSVTGDGNYGYTF. The CDR3 nucleotides are TGTGCCAGCAGCGTGACAGGGGACGGGAACTATGGCTACACCTTC.

J is TRBJ2-3 and V is TRBV11-2; tentatively, D is TRBD2 (5 bases). This CDR3 contains 17 residues. Trimming shortened V by 5 bases and J by 5 bases, and 23 bases separated the two germline ends. Germline values: CDR1 SGHAT, CDR2 FQNNGV. The CDR3 DNA follows: TGTGCCAGCAGCCTTGAGCTGACGGCTTTAGCGAAAGATACGCAGTATTTT. It translates to CASSLELTALAKDTQYF.

V is TRBV30 and J is TRBJ1-4; D unresolved. CDR3 size: 11 residues. From germline, CDR1 is GTSNPN and CDR2 SVGIG (reference sequence). CDR3 sequence reads: CAQLFNEKLFF. The CDR3 region has the DNA TGTGCACAGCTATTTAATGAAAAACTGTTTTTT.

The V call is TRBV27, the J call TRBJ1-4, with a possible D match to TRBD1 (6 bases). The CDR3 spans 15 residues. Germline V gene data show CDR1 as MNHEY and CDR2 as SMNVEV (reference sequence). Trimming cost V 5 bases and J 4 bases, with 14 bases left between them. CDR3 coding DNA: TGTGCCAGCAGTAAGCGGACAGTCTTTAATGAAAAACTGTTTTTT. Residues: CASSKRTVFNEKLFF.

This chain links TRBV5-1 with TRBJ2-3; unclear D gene. Per germline, CDR1 SGHRS and CDR2 YFSETQ. Trimming removed 4 bases from V and 6 bases from J, with 12 bases in between. This CDR3 contains 13 residues. This CDR3 reads CASSPTNFDTQYF. CDR3 in DNA: TGCGCCAGCAGCCCAACCAATTTTGATACGCAGTATTTT.

CDR3: CASSEKGLAGNYV. In DNA form, the CDR3 reads TGTGCCAGCAGTGAAAAGGGCCTAGCGGGGAATTACGTC. The V and J genes are TRBV2 and TRBJ2-7, with 9 bases fitting TRBD2. The germline V gene encodes CDR1 SNHLY and CDR2 FYNNEI. With 2 bases clipped from V and 13 bases from J, the junction kept 9 bases outside the gene matches. This CDR3 spans 13 amino acids.

The V and J genes are TRBV7-2 and TRBJ2-5, with D perhaps assigned TRBD1 or TRBD2 (5 bases each). The CDR3 runs to 14 residues. CDR1 is SGHTA, CDR2 FQGNSA, per germline. With 2 bases removed from V and 2 bases from J, the gap between germline ends came to 9 bases. CDR3 sequence: CASSLLGVQETQYF. CDR3 in DNA: TGTGCCAGCAGCTTACTGGGGGTTCAAGAGACCCAGTACTTC.

This clone was counted between two and nine times. The CDR3 sequence: CASSEGGNQPQHF. For the CDR3, the DNA is TGTGCCAGCAGCGAGGGGGGTAATCAGCCCCAGCATTTT. The chain couples TRBV9 to TRBJ1-5, with a weak D call TRBD1 (6 bases). Germline V gene sequence: CDR1 SGDLS, CDR2 YYNGEE. The CDR3 spans 13 residues. The V gene lost 3 bases and the J gene lost 4 bases, with 8 bases spanning the gap.

V usage is TRBV9 and J usage is TRBJ1-1; the match to TRBD1 covers 7 bases. The V gene's germline CDR1 is SGDLS and CDR2 YYNGEE. The CDR3 covers 15 residues. The junction had 8 bases not matched to a gene; V was cut back by 0 bases and J by 6 bases. The CDR3 DNA reads TGTGCCAGCAGCGTAGCTCCGAGGGGGCACTCTGAAGCTTTCTTT. Residues: CASSVAPRGHSEAFF.

The genes are TRBV5-1 and TRBJ1-2; 7 bases align to TRBD1. The germline CDR1 and CDR2 sequences are SGHRS and YFSETQ. V was clipped by 4 bases and J by 8 bases; unmatched bases: 8. CDR3 length equals 13 residues. This chain's CDR3 is CASSDDRASGYTF. The CDR3 region has the DNA TGCGCCAGCAGCGACGACAGGGCTAGCGGCTACACCTTC. The full variable domain, its missing parts supplied by reference TRBV5-1 and TRBJ1-2, is KAGVTQTPRYLIKTRGQQVTLSCSPISGHRSVSWYQQTPGQGLQFLFEYFSETQRNKGNFPGRFSGRQFSNSRSEMNVSTLELGDSALYLCASSDDRASGYTFGSGTRLTVV.

J is TRBJ1-5 and V is TRBV7-8; D is ambiguous. The CDR3 loop spans 17 amino acids. The ends were cut back, 5 bases at V and 2 bases at J, with 19 bases in the middle. Germline V CDR1 and CDR2: SGHVS, FQNEAQ. The CDR3 nucleotides read TGTGCCAGCAGCCAGACTCCGACCCCGGGTGGCAATCAGCCCCAGCATTTT. Protein: CASSQTPTPGGNQPQHF.

J is TRBJ2-1 and V is TRBV5-1; possible D gene TRBD1, 7 bases. CDR3 length equals 15 residues. Trimming stripped 4 bases from V and 8 bases from J, with 19 bases between. CDR1 and CDR2 (germline): SGHRS, YFSETQ. The CDR3 loop reads CASSPRSGGFDEQFF. The CDR3 DNA sequence: TGCGCCAGCAGCCCCAGGTCAGGGGGGTTTGATGAGCAGTTCTTC.

The chain uses TRBV5-1 and TRBJ2-6; D is possibly TRBD1 (5 bases). Per the germline V gene, CDR1 is SGHRS and CDR2 is YFSETQ. This CDR3 has 15 amino acids. Deletions cut 3 bases from V and 2 bases from J, with 9 bases between. The CDR3 nucleotides are TGCGCCAGCAGCTCCGACAGTCCTGGGGCCAACGTCCTGACTTTC. It yields the protein CASSSDSPGANVLTF.

The rearrangement links TRBV10-3 to TRBJ2-1; 10 nucleotides align to TRBD2. With 11 bases clipped from V and 1 base from J, the junction kept 14 bases outside the gene matches. The CDR3 has 17 amino acids. CDR1 and CDR2 from the germline V gene are ENHRY and SYGVKD. The CDR3 region is CASEGGSGGQSYNEQFF. The CDR3 region has the DNA TGTGCCTCCGAAGGGGGTAGCGGGGGGCAATCCTACAATGAGCAGTTCTTC.

The chain carries TRBV7-9 and TRBJ1-1, with a weak D call TRBD1 (6 bases). Germline V lookup: CDR1 SEHNR, CDR2 FQNEAQ (reference sequence). The CDR3 is 14 amino acids. The germline V and J ends were trimmed by 5 bases and 5 bases, with 15 bases remaining between them. The CDR3 sequence is CASSLEGGGTEAFF. In DNA form, the CDR3 reads TGTGCCAGCAGCCTTGAGGGGGGGGGTACTGAAGCTTTCTTT. Based on the CDR3 plus reference TRBV7-9 and TRBJ1-1, the full variable domain is DTGVSQNPRHKITKRGQNVTFRCDPISEHNRLYWYRQTLGQGPEFLTYFQNEAQLEKSRLLSDRFSAERPKGSFSTLEIQRTEQGDSAMYLCASSLEGGGTEAFFGQGTRLTVV.

This clone was seen once. Written as DNA, the CDR3 is TGTGCCAGCAGTGAATTAGATACGCAGTATTTT. Protein: CASSELDTQYF. The chain joins TRBV2 to TRBJ2-3; D not certain. Trimming shortened V by 2 bases and J by 5 bases, and 2 bases separated the two germline ends. The CDR3 totals 11 residues. CDR1 and CDR2 from the germline V gene are SNHLY and FYNNEI.